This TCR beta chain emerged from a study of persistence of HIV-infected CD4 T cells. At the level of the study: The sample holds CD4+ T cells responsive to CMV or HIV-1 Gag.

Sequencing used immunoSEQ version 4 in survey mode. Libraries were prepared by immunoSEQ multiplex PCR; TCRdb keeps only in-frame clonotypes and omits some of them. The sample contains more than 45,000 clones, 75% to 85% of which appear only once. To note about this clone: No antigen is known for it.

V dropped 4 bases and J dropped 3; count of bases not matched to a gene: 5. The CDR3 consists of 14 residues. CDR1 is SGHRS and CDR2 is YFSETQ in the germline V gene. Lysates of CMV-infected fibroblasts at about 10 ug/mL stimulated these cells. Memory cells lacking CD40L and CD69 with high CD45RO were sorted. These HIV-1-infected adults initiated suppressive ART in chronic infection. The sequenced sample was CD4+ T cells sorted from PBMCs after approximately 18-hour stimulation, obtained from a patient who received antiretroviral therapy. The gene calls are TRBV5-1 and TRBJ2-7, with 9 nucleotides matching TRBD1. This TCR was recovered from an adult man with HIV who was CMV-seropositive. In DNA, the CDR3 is TGCGCCAGCAGCCCCCAGGGACAGGGCTACGAGCAGTACTTC. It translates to CASSPQGQGYEQYF.